This TCR beta chain was obtained from a study of cytomegalovirus exposure and HLA in healthy donors. In the case of this clone: Antigen unknown.

Regarding the study as a whole: Previous analysis showed most TCR beta V segments were productive about 87% or about 30% of the time. Most of the CMV-associated TCR beta chains (in a later analysis) appeared to be HLA-restricted. Solely CMV serostatus was available to characterize immune exposure.

PCR was performed using 60 Vbeta and 13 Jbeta primers. TCRdb's copy holds only in-frame clones and misses some; the assay was immunoSEQ multiplex PCR. Among 180,000 or so clones listed, over 65% were seen once. Germline CDR1 SGHTA, CDR2 FQGNSA. This CDR3 region has 14 residues. With 4 bases removed from V and 7 bases from J, the gap between germline ends came to 11 bases. This TCR was recovered from a man aged 18 to 29 in good health and CMV-seronegative. The sample comprised PBMCs. The chain is built from TRBV7-2 and TRBJ1-6; D is uncertain. CDR3: CASSSGLSNSPLHF. CDR3 nucleotide sequence: TGTGCCAGCAGCTCAGGACTGTCCAATTCACCCCTCCACTTT.